These 31 T cell receptor beta chains came from one sample sequenced in a study of blood T cells in healthy people across ages. For the second PCR, which ran for 7 to 11 cycles, a sample-barcoded 5' primer and a J-beta primer mix were used. TCRdb passed the 5' RACE reads through MiXCR, listing each CDR3 protein once. The sample has about 730,000 distinct CDR3 sequences; roughly 43% are singletons. Sequenced: blood. Every receptor here comes from an older woman in good health.

This clonotype was found a few times. The chain links TRBV20-1 to TRBJ1-2; D ambiguous. CDR3 size: 14 residues. With 1 base removed from V and 2 bases from J, the gap between germline ends came to 11 bases. Germline-derived CDR1 and CDR2 are DFQATT and SNEGSKA (reference sequence). The CDR3 spells CSARASTDNYGYTF. In nucleotides, the CDR3 is TGCAGTGCTAGAGCGAGTACAGACAACTATGGCTACACCTTC.

This clonotype was detected ten times or more. V usage is TRBV4-2 and J usage is TRBJ2-7, with 9 bases fitting TRBD1. The CDR3 loop spans 14 amino acids. Germline V gene lookup returns CDR1 LGHNA and CDR2 YNFKEQ. Trimming at V came to 4 bases and at J to 4 bases, leaving 5 bases not matched to a gene. The CDR3 coding sequence is TGTGCCAGCAGCCCTGACAGGGGGGGGTACGAGCAGTACTTC. It translates to CASSPDRGGYEQYF.

The chain couples TRBV7-2 to TRBJ2-1; the D gene is possibly TRBD2 (5 bases). V lost 1 base, J lost 3 bases, and 13 bases lay in between. The CDR3 is 16 residues long. The germline gives CDR1 SGHTA, CDR2 FQGNSA. The CDR3: CASSLGRQVYYNEQFF. In DNA, the CDR3 is TGTGCCAGCAGCTTAGGGAGGCAGGTATACTACAATGAGCAGTTCTTC.

The chain employs TRBV18 and TRBJ2-5, with D unclear. Trimming removed 3 bases at V and 5 bases at J, with 16 bases between. Per germline, CDR1 KGHSH and CDR2 LQKENI. The length of the CDR3 is 15 residues. The chain's CDR3 is CASSPPLGNGETQYF. Here the CDR3 DNA reads TGTGCCAGCTCACCGCCCCTAGGGAACGGGGAGACCCAGTACTTC.

Comment on this clonotype: A read error may be the cause here, since a much bigger clone is one base away. The chain carries TRBV6-5 and TRBJ2-1, with D perhaps matching TRBD2 (5 bases). The V gene's germline CDR1 is MNHEY and CDR2 SVGAGI. CDR3 size: 15 residues. The V end was cut by 2 bases, the J end by 0 bases, with 8 bases between. CDR3 amino acids: CASSYTRGSYNEQFF. The CDR3 coding sequence is TGTGCCAGCAGTTACACCCGGGGCTCCTACAATGAGCAGTTCTTC.

The gene calls are TRBV20-1 and TRBJ2-5; 7 bases fit TRBD2. There are 15 residues in the CDR3. Trimming at V came to 5 bases and at J to 1 base, leaving 10 bases not matched to a gene. Looked up from germline, CDR1 is DFQATT and CDR2 is SNEGSKA (reference sequence). In DNA, the CDR3 is TGCAGTGCTCCTACCGGGGGGACGATCCAAGAGACCCAGTACTTC. Encoded protein: CSAPTGGTIQETQYF.

This clonotype turned up a few times. The chain employs TRBV4-3 and TRBJ2-4; D might be TRBD1 or TRBD2, each matching 5 bases. The V and J ends lost 0 bases and 8 bases respectively, with 17 bases between them. Germline CDR1 reads LGHNA; CDR2 reads YSLEER. CDR3 length: 16 residues. CDR3 amino acids: CASSQEAPRGLDIQYF. In nucleotides, the CDR3 is TGCGCCAGCAGCCAAGAAGCACCCCGGGGCTTGGACATTCAGTACTTC.

As concerns this clonotype: A much larger clone differs from this one at a single base, so this may be a read error. The chain joins TRBV7-3 to TRBJ2-1; D might be TRBD1 or TRBD2, each matching 7 bases. CDR1 is SGHTA and CDR2 is FQGTGA in the germline V gene. CDR3 size: 16 residues. The CDR3 bases are TGTGCCAGCAGCTACAGGGGAGCGGGGCAGTACAATGAGCGGTTCTTC. Its protein product is CASSYRGAGQYNERFF.

This chain's CDR3 is CATSSGSRGYEQYF. CDR3 DNA: TGTGCCACCAGCAGCGGGAGCAGGGGCTACGAGCAGTACTTC. The chain employs TRBV15 and TRBJ2-7; the D gene could be TRBD1 or TRBD2 (6 bases each). The CDR3 extends over 14 amino acids. Germline CDR1 LNHNV, CDR2 YYDKDF (reference sequence). Trimming took off 3 bases at V and 3 bases at J, with 12 bases between the two ends.

This clonotype has at least ten counts. The chain is built from TRBV3-1 and TRBJ1-2, with 11 bases lining up with TRBD1. With V trimmed by 4 bases and J by 8 bases, 3 bases remained unmatched. This CDR3 contains 13 residues. The germline V gene has CDR1 LGHDT and CDR2 YNNKEL (reference sequence). The DNA for the CDR3 is TGTGCCAGCAGCCGGGGACAGGGGGACGGCTACACCTTC. Translation: CASSRGQGDGYTF. The full variable domain, rest sourced from reference TRBV3-1 and TRBJ1-2, is DTAVSQTPKYLVTQMGNDKSIKCEQNLGHDTMYWYKQDSKKFLKIMFSYNNKELIINETVPNRFSPKSPDKAHLNLHINSLELGDSAVYFCASSRGQGDGYTFGSGTRLTVV.

The chain couples TRBV29-1 to TRBJ2-7, with TRBD1 identical over 9 bases. This CDR3 has 15 residues. Germline values: CDR1 SQVTM, CDR2 ANQGSEA. The trim removed 5 bases at V and 4 bases at J, leaving 12 bases unmatched. The CDR3, as DNA: TGCAGCGTTAATTATTGGGACAGGGCGGGTTACGAGCAGTACTTC. Its protein is CSVNYWDRAGYEQYF.

The gene calls are TRBV20-1 and TRBJ1-5, with TRBD1 as a possible D gene (6 bases). The V gene's germline CDR1 is DFQATT and CDR2 SNEGSKA (reference sequence). This CDR3 has 13 residues. Trimming took off 3 bases at V and 7 bases at J, with 13 bases between the two ends. CDR3 bases: TGCAGTGCTAGCCCCGGGGGGGGCCAGCCCCAGCATTTT. It encodes CSASPGGGQPQHF.

The chain employs TRBV5-1 and TRBJ2-3, with TRBD2 identical over 13 bases. J lost 0 bases, V lost 4 bases, and 8 bases had no gene match. The CDR3 has 18 amino acids. Germline loops: CDR1 SGHRS, CDR2 YFSETQ. The CDR3 DNA is TGCGCCAGCAGCCGGGGGACTAGCGGGAAAAGGAGCACAGATACGCAGTATTTT. Translation gives CASSRGTSGKRSTDTQYF.

The chain couples TRBV7-6 to TRBJ2-3; 7 bases match TRBD2. The J segment lost 4 bases and the V segment lost 2 bases, leaving 6 bases of the junction unmatched. The length of the CDR3 is 15 residues. The germline CDR1 and CDR2 sequences are SGHVS and FNYEAQ. DNA of the CDR3: TGTGCCAGCAGCTTACTATCGACTAGCCCAGATACGCAGTATTTT. Its protein product is CASSLLSTSPDTQYF. Full variable domain (remainder filled in from reference TRBV7-6 and TRBJ2-3): GAGVSQSPRYKVTKRGQDVALRCDPISGHVSLYWYRQALGQGPEFLTYFNYEAQQDKSGLPNDRFSAERPEGSISTLTIQRTEQRDSAMYRCASSLLSTSPDTQYFGPGTRLTVL.

Comments on this clonotype: This sequence may be a read error, since a much larger clone differs from it by one base. The chain joins TRBV11-2 to TRBJ2-1, with 10 bases matching TRBD2. Germline values: CDR1 SGHAT, CDR2 FQNNGV. CDR3 size: 16 residues. V shed 3 bases, J shed 8 bases, and the junction held 10 bases outside the gene matches. CDR3 in amino acids: CASSLSASGSMYEQFF. CDR3 in DNA: TGTGCCAGCAGCTTGAGCGCTAGCGGGAGTATGTATGAGCAGTTCTTC.

V is TRBV28 and J is TRBJ2-4, with D uncertain. With the DNA end fitting TRBJ2-5 better, the J assignment may be wrong. Looked up from germline, CDR1 is MDHEN and CDR2 is SYDVKM. The CDR3 is 12 amino acids. The CDR3 reads CASKELGETQYF. As DNA, the CDR3 is TGTGCCAGCAAGGAGTTGGGAGAGACCCAGTACTTC.

This clonotype was detected only a few times. The CDR3 nucleotides are TGCAGTGCTAGAGACTTGACGAGGCATGAGGAGCAGTTCTTC. Translating gives CSARDLTRHEEQFF. The chain joins TRBV20-1 to TRBJ2-1; D is undetermined. With 0 bases removed from V and 10 bases from J, the gap between germline ends came to 16 bases. The germline V gene has CDR1 DFQATT and CDR2 SNEGSKA (reference sequence). The CDR3 covers 14 residues.

The genes are TRBV20-1 and TRBJ2-3; 8 bases align to TRBD2. Germline CDR1 reads DFQATT; CDR2 reads SNEGSKA (reference sequence). The CDR3 has 16 amino acids. The trim removed 4 bases at V and 2 bases at J, leaving 11 bases unmatched. The DNA of the CDR3 is TGCAGTGCTACGGGGGGGGGTAGTCGCAACACAGATACGCAGTATTTT. It specifies CSATGGGSRNTDTQYF.

The chain is built from TRBV20-1 and TRBJ2-1, with D possibly called TRBD1 or TRBD2 (5 bases each). V was shortened by 6 bases and J by 5 bases, with 17 bases between the two germline ends. Germline V gene lookup returns CDR1 DFQATT and CDR2 SNEGSKA (reference sequence). CDR3 length: 14 residues. CDR3 loop: CSAMGRAVNNEQFF. DNA of the CDR3: TGCAGTGCCATGGGGCGAGCGGTTAACAATGAGCAGTTCTTC.

On this clonotype itself: A much larger clone differs from this one at a single base, so this may be a read error. The chain joins TRBV12-3 or TRBV12-4 to TRBJ2-7, with D uncertain. The CDR3 loop spans 14 amino acids. V was shortened by 5 bases and J by 0 bases, with 11 bases between the two germline ends. The CDR3 reads CASSPDAYSYEQYF. The DNA of the CDR3 is TGTGCCAGCAGTCCAGACGCGTACTCCTACGAGCAGTACTTC.

The chain joins TRBV4-2 to TRBJ1-1; D perhaps matches TRBD1 (5 bases). V lost 0 bases and J 10 bases, leaving 21 bases between the germline ends. This CDR3 region has 16 residues. The germline CDR1 and CDR2 sequences are LGHNA and YNFKEQ. The CDR3 sequence is CASSQDVGGGVVVAFF. Written as DNA, the CDR3 is TGTGCCAGCAGCCAAGATGTTGGCGGGGGTGTGGTTGTAGCTTTCTTT.

This chain uses TRBV6-1 with TRBJ2-7; D is possibly TRBD1 or TRBD2 (5 bases each). The germline gives CDR1 MNHNS, CDR2 SASEGT. The V and J ends lost 6 bases and 2 bases respectively, with 23 bases between them. The CDR3 runs to 17 residues. DNA for the CDR3: TGTGCCAGCAGCACATTACCCGGGACGAGTACGGCCTACGAGCAGTACTTC. It specifies CASSTLPGTSTAYEQYF.

This chain connects TRBV7-9 to TRBJ2-1; TRBD2 aligns across 7 bases. Germline V gene data show CDR1 as SEHNR and CDR2 as FQNEAQ (reference sequence). The V and J ends lost 3 bases and 4 bases, in that order; junction bases with no gene match: 6. There are 15 residues in the CDR3. The CDR3 region is CASSFVLAEYNEQFF. CDR3 nucleotide sequence: TGTGCCAGCAGCTTCGTTCTAGCGGAATACAATGAGCAGTTCTTC.

The V and J genes are TRBV10-3 and TRBJ1-5, with D perhaps TRBD1 (5 bases). The CDR3 has 16 residues. V was shortened by 5 bases and J by 6 bases, with 20 bases between the two germline ends. Germline V gives CDR1 ENHRY, CDR2 SYGVKD. The CDR3 loop reads CAISRRGTGASQPQHF. CDR3 DNA: TGTGCCATCAGTCGGCGGGGGACCGGGGCGTCTCAGCCCCAGCATTTT.

The rearrangement uses TRBV12-3 or TRBV12-4 and TRBJ2-3, with TRBD2 matching 11 bases. V gave up 6 bases and J gave up 5 bases; unmatched junction bases: 7. The CDR3 contains 15 residues. The DNA for the CDR3 is TGTGCCAGCAGAGGTAGCGGGGGGGCCCTAGATACGCAGTATTTT. Its protein is CASRGSGGALDTQYF.

This clonotype was observed a handful of times. The chain joins TRBV9 to TRBJ2-1; D is tentatively TRBD1 or TRBD2 (5 bases each). This CDR3 is 18 amino acids long. V lost 3 bases and J lost 4, with 23 bases in between. The V gene's germline CDR1 is SGDLS and CDR2 YYNGEE. In DNA, the CDR3 is TGTGCCAGCAGCGCCGGGACCCGTTCATTTTCCTTGTACAATGAGCAGTTCTTC. As protein: CASSAGTRSFSLYNEQFF.

In this sample, this clonotype turned up a few times. The genes are TRBV29-1 and TRBJ1-1; 9 bases line up with TRBD1. The CDR3 length is 14 residues. Germline CDR1 is SQVTM and CDR2 is ANQGSEA. V dropped 7 bases and J dropped 2; count of bases not matched to a gene: 8. The CDR3 protein is CSAGTGIFNTEAFF. The CDR3 DNA sequence: TGCAGCGCTGGGACAGGGATCTTCAACACTGAAGCTTTCTTT.

The J gene is TRBJ2-1, the V gene TRBV7-2, with a possible D match to TRBD2 (7 bases). The ends were cut back, 2 bases at V and 4 bases at J, with 21 bases in the middle. The germline V gene encodes CDR1 SGHTA and CDR2 FQGNSA. The CDR3 covers 18 residues. CDR3 sequence reads: CASSLFESEGGPYNEQFF. CDR3 sequence (DNA): TGTGCCAGCAGCTTATTCGAGTCGGAGGGGGGGCCTTACAATGAGCAGTTCTTC.

This chain links TRBV15 with TRBJ2-1, with TRBD1 as a possible D gene (5 bases). V lost 0 bases and J lost 9, with 15 bases in between. Per the germline V gene, CDR1 is LNHNV and CDR2 is YYDKDF (reference sequence). The CDR3 consists of 15 residues. This CDR3 reads CATSRESLKQGEQFF. CDR3 nucleotides: TGTGCCACCAGCAGAGAATCCCTTAAGCAGGGTGAGCAGTTCTTC.

This clonotype was recorded a few times. The rearrangement uses TRBV9 and TRBJ2-7; tentative D call: TRBD2 (6 bases). CDR1 SGDLS and CDR2 YYNGEE come from the germline V gene. V was shortened by 0 bases and J by 5 bases, with 21 bases between the two germline ends. The length of the CDR3 is 17 residues. CDR3 bases: TGTGCCAGCAGCGTAGAGCCCCTACTAGCCGCCGGGGACGAGCAGTACTTC. Protein sequence: CASSVEPLLAAGDEQYF.

The chain carries TRBV7-9 and TRBJ1-4; no clear D gene. The V end was cut by 1 base, the J end by 3 bases, with 6 bases between. Per the germline V gene, CDR1 is SEHNR and CDR2 is FQNEAQ (reference sequence). There are 14 residues in the CDR3. The CDR3 sequence is CASSLDGPNEKLFF. The CDR3 nucleotides read TGTGCCAGCAGCTTAGACGGTCCTAATGAAAAACTGTTTTTT.